This TCR beta chain comes out of a study of blood T cell repertoires in COVID-19. For the study at large: The analysed material was cDNA or gDNA that came from T cells, B-cell-depleted T cells, or PBMCs.

CDR3 length equals 15 residues. V was clipped by 6 bases and J by 5 bases; unmatched bases: 12. Germline V gene lookup returns CDR1 LGHDT and CDR2 YNNKEL (reference sequence). The table came from immunoSEQ multiplex PCR; TCRdb's copy has only in-frame clones and leaves some out. The data hold 410,000 or so clones, with 80% to 90% observed a single time. This TCR was recovered from a woman aged 25 to 39 with active or convalescent COVID-19. The genes are TRBV3-1 (or the pseudogene TRBV3-2) and TRBJ1-1; 7 nucleotides align to TRBD1. Sequencing was carried out using peripheral blood. In DNA form, the CDR3 reads TGTGCCAGCAGACACGACAACAGGGGATGGACTGAAGCTTTCTTT. Amino acids: CASRHDNRGWTEAFF.